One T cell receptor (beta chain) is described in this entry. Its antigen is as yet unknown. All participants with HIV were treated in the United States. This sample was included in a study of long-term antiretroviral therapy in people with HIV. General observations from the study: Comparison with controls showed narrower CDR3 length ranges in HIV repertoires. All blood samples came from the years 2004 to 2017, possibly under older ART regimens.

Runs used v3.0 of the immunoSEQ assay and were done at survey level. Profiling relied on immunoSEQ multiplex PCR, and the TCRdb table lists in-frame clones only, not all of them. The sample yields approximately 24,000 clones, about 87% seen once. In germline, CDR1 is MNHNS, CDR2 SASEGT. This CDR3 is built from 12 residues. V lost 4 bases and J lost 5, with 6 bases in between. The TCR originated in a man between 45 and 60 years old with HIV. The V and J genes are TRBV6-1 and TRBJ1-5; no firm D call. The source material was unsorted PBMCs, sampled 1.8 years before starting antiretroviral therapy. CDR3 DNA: TGTGCCAGCAGTGGGGTGGATCAGCCCCAGCATTTT. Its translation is CASSGVDQPQHF.